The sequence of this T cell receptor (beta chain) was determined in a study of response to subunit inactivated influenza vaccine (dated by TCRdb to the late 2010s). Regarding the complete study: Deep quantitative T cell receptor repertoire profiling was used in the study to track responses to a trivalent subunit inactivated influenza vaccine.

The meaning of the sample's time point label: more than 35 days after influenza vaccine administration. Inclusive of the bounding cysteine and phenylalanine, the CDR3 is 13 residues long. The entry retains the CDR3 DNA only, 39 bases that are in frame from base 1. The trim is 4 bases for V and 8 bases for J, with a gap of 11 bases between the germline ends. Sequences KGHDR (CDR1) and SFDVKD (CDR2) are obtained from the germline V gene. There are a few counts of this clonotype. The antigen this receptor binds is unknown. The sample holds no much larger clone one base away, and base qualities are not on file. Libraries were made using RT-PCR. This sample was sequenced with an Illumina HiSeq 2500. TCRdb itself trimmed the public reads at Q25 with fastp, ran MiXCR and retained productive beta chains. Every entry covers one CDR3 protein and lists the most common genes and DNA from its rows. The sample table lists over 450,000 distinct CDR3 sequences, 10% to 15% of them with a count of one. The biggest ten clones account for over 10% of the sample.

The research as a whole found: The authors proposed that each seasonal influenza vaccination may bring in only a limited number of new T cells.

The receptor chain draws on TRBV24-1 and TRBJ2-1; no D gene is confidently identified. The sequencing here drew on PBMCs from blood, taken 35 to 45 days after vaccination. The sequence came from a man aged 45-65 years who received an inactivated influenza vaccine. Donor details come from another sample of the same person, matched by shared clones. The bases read TGTGCCACCAGTGACCCTTCCTCGGATGAGCAGTTCTTC. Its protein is CATSDPSSDEQFF.